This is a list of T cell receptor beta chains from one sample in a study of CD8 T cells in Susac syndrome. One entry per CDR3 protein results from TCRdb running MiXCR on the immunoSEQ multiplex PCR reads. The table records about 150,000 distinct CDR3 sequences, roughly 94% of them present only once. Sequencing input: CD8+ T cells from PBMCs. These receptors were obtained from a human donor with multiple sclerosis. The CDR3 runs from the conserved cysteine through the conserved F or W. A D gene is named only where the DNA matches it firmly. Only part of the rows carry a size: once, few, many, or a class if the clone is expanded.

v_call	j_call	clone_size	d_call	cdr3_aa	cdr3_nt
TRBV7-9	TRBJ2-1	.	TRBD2	CASSLGYGGASYNEQFF	TGTGCCAGCAGCTTGGGATACGGGGGGGCGTCCTACAATGAGCAGTTCTTC
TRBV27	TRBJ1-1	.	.	CASSPQAVWNTEAFF	TGTGCCAGCAGTCCCCAGGCTGTGTGGAACACTGAAGCTTTCTTT
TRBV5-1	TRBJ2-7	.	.	CASSLEGPDYEQYF	TGCGCCAGCAGCTTGGAAGGGCCGGACTACGAGCAGTACTTC
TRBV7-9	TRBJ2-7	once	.	CASSLVGAYEQYF	TGTGCCAGCAGCTTAGTGGGGGCCTACGAGCAGTACTTC
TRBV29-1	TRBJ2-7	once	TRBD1	CSVESARVGQGSYEQYF	TGCAGCGTTGAGTCGGCGCGTGTGGGACAGGGGTCCTACGAGCAGTACTTC
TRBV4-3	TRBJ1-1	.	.	CASSQDRVQWAAEAFF	TGCGCCAGCAGCCAAGATCGGGTCCAATGGGCGGCTGAAGCTTTCTTT
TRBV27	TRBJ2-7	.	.	CASSWASSVAQYF	TGTGCCAGCAGTTGGGCTAGCTCCGTCGCGCAGTACTTC
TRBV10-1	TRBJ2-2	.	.	CASTTGLFF	TGCGCCAGCACAACAGGGCTGTTTTTT
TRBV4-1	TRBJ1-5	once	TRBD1	CASSLGTGANQPQHF	TGCGCCAGCAGCCTCGGGACAGGGGCGAATCAGCCCCAGCATTTT
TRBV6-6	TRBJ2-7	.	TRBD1	CASCDRAYEQYF	TGTGCCAGCTGTGACAGGGCCTACGAGCAGTACTTC
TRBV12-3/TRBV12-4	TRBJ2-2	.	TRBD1	CASSFRTGPVRNTGELFF	TGTGCCAGCAGTTTTCGGACAGGCCCCGTAAGAAACACCGGGGAGCTGTTTTTT
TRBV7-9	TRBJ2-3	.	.	CASSLSRHTQYF	TGTGCCAGCAGCTTAAGCAGACATACGCAGTATTTT
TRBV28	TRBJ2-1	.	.	CASQMEKGQFF	TGTGCCAGCCAGATGGAAAAGGGGCAGTTCTTC
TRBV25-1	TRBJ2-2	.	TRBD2	CASSEGTSGTGELFF	TGTGCCAGCAGTGAAGGGACTAGTGGCACCGGGGAGCTGTTTTTT
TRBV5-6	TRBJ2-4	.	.	CASSTQEGMGNIQYF	TGTGCCAGCAGCACCCAGGAGGGGATGGGAAACATTCAGTACTTC
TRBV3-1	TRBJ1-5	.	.	CASSQRGPGHDNQPQHF	TGTGCCAGCAGCCAAAGGGGACCCGGGCACGACAATCAGCCCCAGCATTTT
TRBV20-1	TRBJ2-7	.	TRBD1	CSARFDRDHEQYF	TGCAGTGCTAGGTTTGACAGGGACCACGAGCAGTACTTC
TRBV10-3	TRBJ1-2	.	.	CAISEQGNYGYTF	TGTGCCATCAGCGAACAGGGAAACTATGGCTACACCTTC
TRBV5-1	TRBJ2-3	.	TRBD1	CASSLTGGKYTQYF	TGCGCCAGCAGCTTGACAGGGGGCAAGTATACGCAGTATTTT
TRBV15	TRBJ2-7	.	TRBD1	CATSRAGQPHDEQYF	TGTGCCACCAGCAGAGCGGGACAGCCCCACGACGAGCAGTACTTC
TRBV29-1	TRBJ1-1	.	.	CSVATNTEAFF	TGCAGCGTTGCGACAAATACTGAAGCTTTCTTT
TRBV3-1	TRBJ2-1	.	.	CASSQFRGDEQFF	TGTGCCAGCAGCCAATTCAGGGGAGACGAGCAGTTCTTC
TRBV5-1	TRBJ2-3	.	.	CASRYTDTQYF	TGCGCCAGCAGATACACAGATACGCAGTATTTT
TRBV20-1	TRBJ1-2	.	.	CSARGQEDYGYTF	TGCAGTGCGCGGGGACAAGAGGACTATGGCTACACCTTC
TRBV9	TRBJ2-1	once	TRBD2	CASSGEMTSGGAYNEQFF	TGTGCCAGCAGCGGAGAGATGACTAGCGGGGGCGCCTACAATGAGCAGTTCTTC
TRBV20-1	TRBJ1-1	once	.	CSAPKTGLKAFF	TGCAGTGCCCCCAAGACGGGACTTAAAGCTTTCTTT
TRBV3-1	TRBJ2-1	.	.	CASSPLLGGGEQFF	TGTGCCAGCAGCCCACTTTTGGGGGGCGGTGAGCAGTTCTTC
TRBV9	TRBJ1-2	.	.	CASTPGGTSYGYTF	TGTGCCAGCACCCCTGGTGGGACAAGCTATGGCTACACCTTC
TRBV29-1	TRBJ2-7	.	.	CSVSGTNAYEQYF	TGCAGCGTCTCCGGGACAAACGCCTACGAGCAGTACTTC
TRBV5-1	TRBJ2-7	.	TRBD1	CASSLRQGYEQYF	TGTGCCAGCAGTCTACGACAGGGGTACGAGCAGTACTTC
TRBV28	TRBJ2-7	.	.	CASKKGGGSYEQYF	TGTGCCAGCAAGAAAGGGGGGGGCTCCTACGAGCAGTACTTC
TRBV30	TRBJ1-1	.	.	CAWIGGDGNTEAFF	TGTGCCTGGATAGGAGGGGATGGGAACACTGAAGCTTTCTTT
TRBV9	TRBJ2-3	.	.	CASSVGRVPSTDTQYF	TGTGCCAGCAGCGTAGGCAGGGTTCCCAGCACAGATACGCAGTATTTT
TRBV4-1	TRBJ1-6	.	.	CASSQEPQGANSPLHF	TGCGCCAGCAGCCAAGAACCGCAAGGGGCTAATTCACCCCTCCACTTT
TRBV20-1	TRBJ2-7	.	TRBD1	CSAISGTAYEQYF	TGCAGTGCAATATCCGGGACAGCCTACGAGCAGTACTTC
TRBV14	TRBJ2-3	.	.	CASSRGARTDTQYF	TGTGCCAGCAGCCGAGGGGCCCGCACAGATACGCAGTATTTT
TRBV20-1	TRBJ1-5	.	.	CSARGGDQIYQPQHF	TGCAGTGCTCGAGGCGGGGACCAAATTTATCAGCCCCAGCATTTT
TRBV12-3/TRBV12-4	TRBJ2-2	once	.	CASALISTGELFF	TGTGCCAGCGCCCTGATAAGTACCGGGGAGCTGTTTTTT
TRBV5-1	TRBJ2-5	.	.	CASTLRETQYF	TGCGCCAGCACCCTCCGGGAGACCCAGTACTTC
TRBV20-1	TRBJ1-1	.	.	CSAREGGTEAFF	TGCAGTGCTAGGGAGGGGGGGACTGAAGCTTTCTTT
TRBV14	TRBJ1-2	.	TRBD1	CASSRGQRYGYTF	TGTGCCAGCAGCCGGGGACAGCGCTATGGCTACACCTTC
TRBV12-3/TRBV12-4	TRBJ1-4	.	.	CASSLQPREGLKLFF	TGTGCCAGCAGTCTCCAACCCCGGGAGGGGTTGAAACTGTTTTTT
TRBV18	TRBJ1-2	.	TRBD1	CASFSGTEDYGYTF	TGTGCCAGCTTCTCCGGGACAGAAGATTATGGCTACACCTTC
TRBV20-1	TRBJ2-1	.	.	CSARKLGPDEQFF	TGCAGTGCTAGGAAACTAGGTCCGGATGAGCAGTTCTTC
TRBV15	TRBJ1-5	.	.	CATSRDPDTDYSNQPQHF	TGTGCCACCAGCAGAGATCCGGATACAGACTATAGCAATCAGCCCCAGCATTTT
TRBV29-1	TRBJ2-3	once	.	CSSHLTAGGQRMYF	TGCAGCTCCCACTTGACGGCCGGGGGCCAACGCATGTATTTT
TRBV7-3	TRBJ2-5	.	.	CASSPEGGWQETQYF	TGTGCCAGCAGTCCCGAGGGGGGCTGGCAAGAGACCCAGTACTTC
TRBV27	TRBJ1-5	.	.	CASSLKRGGQPQHF	TGTGCCAGCAGTTTAAAGAGGGGGGGACAGCCCCAGCATTTT
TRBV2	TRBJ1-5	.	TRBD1	CASKVYRGVDQPQHF	TGTGCCAGCAAAGTCTACAGGGGGGTCGATCAGCCCCAGCATTTT
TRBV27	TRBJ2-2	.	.	CASSFKGGSGELFF	TGTGCCAGCAGTTTCAAGGGTGGGTCCGGGGAGCTGTTTTTT
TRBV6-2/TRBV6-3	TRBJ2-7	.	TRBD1	CASTRRDRESYEQYF	TGTGCCAGCACCCGCCGGGACAGGGAGTCCTACGAGCAGTACTTC
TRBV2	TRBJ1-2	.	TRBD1	CASRDRDREYYGYTF	TGTGCCAGCAGGGACCGGGACAGGGAGTACTATGGCTACACCTTC
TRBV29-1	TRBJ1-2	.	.	CSVTDGNYGYTF	TGCAGCGTGACCGACGGAAACTATGGCTACACCTTC
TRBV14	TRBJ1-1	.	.	CASSQVLLGLNTEAFF	TGTGCCAGCAGCCAAGTACTCCTGGGGCTGAACACTGAAGCTTTCTTT
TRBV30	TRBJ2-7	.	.	CASQGQYF	TGTGCTTCGCAGGGGCAGTACTTC
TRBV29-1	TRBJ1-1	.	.	CSVDRREAFF	TGCAGCGTTGATCGGCGGGAAGCTTTCTTT
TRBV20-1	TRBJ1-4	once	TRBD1	CSARARTGWEKLFF	TGCAGTGCTAGAGCGCGGACAGGGTGGGAAAAACTGTTTTTT
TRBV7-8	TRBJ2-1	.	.	CASSLGTGPEQFF	TGTGCCAGCAGCTTAGGAACCGGGCCCGAGCAGTTCTTC
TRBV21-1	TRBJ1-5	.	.	CASSKPFGDGFNQPQHF	TGTGCCAGCAGCAAACCCTTCGGCGACGGTTTTAATCAGCCCCAGCATTTT
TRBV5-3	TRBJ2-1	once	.	CARSLESCMLARSYNEQFF	TGTGCCAGAAGCTTGGAGTCGTGCATGTTGGCGAGGTCCTACAATGAGCAGTTCTTC